A selection of T cell receptor beta chains follows, all from one sample in a study of blood T cell repertoires in COVID-19. Method: immunoSEQ multiplex PCR; TCRdb's copy keeps in-frame clones and lacks some. The sample includes 150,000 to 180,000 clones, about 85% seen only once; the top ten take around 0.63%. The sample taken for sequencing was peripheral blood. The receptors originated from a man aged 55 to 70 with COVID-19, enrolled during active disease. Both conserved end residues are part of each CDR3. The D gene is left open where the match is weak. Rows may omit the clone size; those that give it use once, few, many or a size class.

D gene: -
J gene: TRBJ1-1
clone size: -
V gene: TRBV30
CDR3 protein: CAWSSVTAAFF
CDR3 DNA: TGTGCCTGGAGTTCCGTGACAGCTGCTTTCTTT

D gene: TRBD1
J gene: TRBJ1-4
clone size: -
V gene: TRBV28
CDR3 protein: CASSGTGVWEKLFF
CDR3 DNA: TGTGCCAGCAGCGGGACAGGGGTTTGGGAAAAACTGTTTTTT

D gene: TRBD1
J gene: TRBJ1-1
clone size: -
V gene: TRBV5-6
CDR3 protein: CASMGQWNTEAFF
CDR3 DNA: TGTGCCAGCATGGGACAGTGGAACACTGAAGCTTTCTTT

D gene: -
J gene: TRBJ2-1
clone size: -
V gene: TRBV11-3
CDR3 protein: CASKSEAGQPMNYNEQFF
CDR3 DNA: TGTGCCAGCAAATCCGAGGCGGGACAGCCCATGAACTACAATGAGCAGTTCTTC

D gene: -
J gene: TRBJ2-1
clone size: -
V gene: TRBV24-1
CDR3 protein: CATSEGAVFNEQFF
CDR3 DNA: TGTGCCACCAGTGAAGGGGCCGTCTTCAATGAGCAGTTCTTC

D gene: -
J gene: TRBJ1-6
clone size: -
V gene: TRBV11-1
CDR3 protein: CASSFLSSGSPLHF
CDR3 DNA: TGTGCCAGCAGCTTCCTATCGAGTGGTTCACCCCTCCACTTT

D gene: TRBD2
J gene: TRBJ2-1
clone size: -
V gene: TRBV6-2/TRBV6-3
CDR3 protein: CASSYDPAGHNEQFF
CDR3 DNA: TGTGCCAGCAGTTACGACCCAGCGGGACACAATGAGCAGTTCTTC

D gene: TRBD2
J gene: TRBJ2-1
clone size: -
V gene: TRBV5-4
CDR3 protein: CASSTGLVSGNEQFF
CDR3 DNA: TGTGCCAGCAGCACCGGACTAGTTTCGGGCAATGAGCAGTTCTTC

D gene: -
J gene: TRBJ1-3
clone size: -
V gene: TRBV7-6
CDR3 protein: CASSLGMGASGNTIYF
CDR3 DNA: TGTGCCAGCAGCTTAGGAATGGGGGCCTCTGGAAACACCATATATTTT

D gene: TRBD1
J gene: TRBJ1-5
clone size: -
V gene: TRBV28
CDR3 protein: CASSSPQGNQPQHF
CDR3 DNA: TGTGCCAGCAGTTCCCCACAGGGGAATCAGCCCCAGCATTTT

D gene: -
J gene: TRBJ1-1
clone size: -
V gene: TRBV10-3
CDR3 protein: CAISEVANTEAFF
CDR3 DNA: TGTGCCATCAGTGAGGTGGCGAACACTGAAGCTTTCTTT

D gene: -
J gene: TRBJ2-1
clone size: -
V gene: TRBV19
CDR3 protein: CASSIPTGAQRNEQFF
CDR3 DNA: TGTGCCAGTAGTATACCCACAGGTGCCCAGCGAAATGAGCAGTTCTTC

D gene: TRBD1
J gene: TRBJ2-3
clone size: -
V gene: TRBV10-3
CDR3 protein: CAISFGQGATDTQYF
CDR3 DNA: TGTGCCATCAGTTTTGGACAGGGGGCTACAGATACGCAGTATTTT

D gene: TRBD1
J gene: TRBJ2-1
clone size: -
V gene: TRBV4-3
CDR3 protein: CASSQRTGIDEQFF
CDR3 DNA: TGCGCCAGCAGCCAACGGACAGGGATCGATGAGCAGTTCTTC

D gene: -
J gene: TRBJ1-1
clone size: -
V gene: TRBV5-1
CDR3 protein: CASSSGMANTEAFF
CDR3 DNA: TGCGCCAGCAGCTCAGGGATGGCGAACACTGAAGCTTTCTTT

D gene: -
J gene: TRBJ1-1
clone size: once
V gene: TRBV28
CDR3 protein: CASSRAFGGVSTEAFF
CDR3 DNA: TGTGCCAGCAGCCGGGCTTTTGGGGGCGTGAGCACTGAAGCTTTCTTT

D gene: -
J gene: TRBJ1-1
clone size: -
V gene: TRBV19
CDR3 protein: CASRWEGRAEAFF
CDR3 DNA: TGTGCCAGTAGATGGGAGGGCAGAGCTGAAGCTTTCTTT

D gene: -
J gene: TRBJ2-7
clone size: -
V gene: TRBV7-2
CDR3 protein: CATSLGGSSYEQYF
CDR3 DNA: TGTGCCACCTCACTGGGGGGAAGCTCCTACGAGCAGTACTTC

D gene: -
J gene: TRBJ1-3
clone size: -
V gene: TRBV20-1
CDR3 protein: CSASLFQGTGNTIYF
CDR3 DNA: TGCAGTGCTAGTCTCTTCCAGGGTACTGGAAACACCATATATTTT

D gene: -
J gene: TRBJ1-5
clone size: -
V gene: TRBV18
CDR3 protein: CASSLQQGLSQPQHF
CDR3 DNA: TGTGCCAGCTCTCTCCAGCAGGGGTTAAGTCAGCCCCAGCATTTT

D gene: TRBD1
J gene: TRBJ1-2
clone size: -
V gene: TRBV20-1
CDR3 protein: CSASRADRGNVYGYTF
CDR3 DNA: TGCAGTGCTAGTCGGGCAGACAGGGGGAACGTCTATGGCTACACCTTC

D gene: -
J gene: TRBJ1-2
clone size: -
V gene: TRBV7-2
CDR3 protein: CASSLGGGADYGYTF
CDR3 DNA: TGTGCCAGCAGCTTAGGGGGAGGGGCCGACTATGGCTACACCTTC

D gene: TRBD1
J gene: TRBJ1-2
clone size: -
V gene: TRBV7-9
CDR3 protein: CASSLDGTAYGYTF
CDR3 DNA: TGTGCCAGCAGCTTAGACGGGACAGCGTATGGCTACACCTTC

D gene: -
J gene: TRBJ1-2
clone size: -
V gene: TRBV24-1
CDR3 protein: CATSDHPRGVYGYTF
CDR3 DNA: TGTGCCACCAGTGACCACCCCCGTGGAGTATATGGCTACACCTTC

D gene: -
J gene: TRBJ1-1
clone size: -
V gene: TRBV11-1
CDR3 protein: CASRVDSGAPGTEAFF
CDR3 DNA: TGTGCCAGCAGAGTCGACTCAGGGGCCCCGGGGACTGAAGCTTTCTTT

D gene: TRBD2
J gene: TRBJ2-1
clone size: -
V gene: TRBV7-2
CDR3 protein: CASSFDSGSVEQFF
CDR3 DNA: TGTGCCAGCAGCTTCGATAGCGGGAGTGTTGAGCAGTTCTTC

D gene: -
J gene: TRBJ1-2
clone size: -
V gene: TRBV10-3
CDR3 protein: CAISDTLVDYGYTF
CDR3 DNA: TGTGCCATCAGTGATACTCTCGTGGACTATGGCTACACCTTC

D gene: -
J gene: TRBJ2-7
clone size: -
V gene: TRBV3-1/TRBV3-2
CDR3 protein: CASSLTGHNYEQYF
CDR3 DNA: TGTGCCAGCAGCCTCACGGGACACAACTACGAGCAGTACTTC

D gene: -
J gene: TRBJ1-2
clone size: many
V gene: TRBV11-3
CDR3 protein: CASSLEGRGSNYGYTF
CDR3 DNA: TGTGCCAGCAGCTTAGAAGGCAGGGGATCTAACTATGGCTACACCTTC

D gene: -
J gene: TRBJ1-2
clone size: -
V gene: TRBV27
CDR3 protein: CASSLEGNYGYTF
CDR3 DNA: TGTGCCAGCAGTTTAGAGGGAAACTATGGCTACACCTTC

D gene: TRBD1
J gene: TRBJ1-4
clone size: -
V gene: TRBV7-9
CDR3 protein: CASSFNTGGREKLFF
CDR3 DNA: TGTGCCAGCAGCTTTAACACAGGGGGCCGGGAAAAACTGTTTTTT

D gene: -
J gene: TRBJ1-6
clone size: -
V gene: TRBV5-6
CDR3 protein: CASSEQGSNSPLHF
CDR3 DNA: TGTGCCAGCAGCGAGCAGGGTAGCAATTCACCCCTCCACTTT

D gene: -
J gene: TRBJ1-3
clone size: -
V gene: TRBV30
CDR3 protein: CAWEQNSGNTIYF
CDR3 DNA: TGTGCCTGGGAACAGAACTCTGGAAACACCATATATTTT

D gene: -
J gene: TRBJ1-5
clone size: -
V gene: TRBV6-6
CDR3 protein: CASSTQGRDSNQPQHF
CDR3 DNA: TGTGCCAGCAGTACACAGGGTCGGGATAGCAATCAGCCCCAGCATTTT

D gene: TRBD2
J gene: TRBJ2-1
clone size: -
V gene: TRBV7-3
CDR3 protein: CASSLRLADNNEQFF
CDR3 DNA: TGTGCCAGCAGCTTGAGACTAGCGGATAACAATGAGCAGTTCTTC

D gene: -
J gene: TRBJ1-2
clone size: once
V gene: TRBV19
CDR3 protein: CASSTAGQGGPNYGYTF
CDR3 DNA: TGTGCCAGTAGTACCGCCGGGCAGGGAGGGCCTAACTATGGCTACACCTTC

D gene: TRBD1
J gene: TRBJ1-1
clone size: -
V gene: TRBV5-1
CDR3 protein: CASGRTGHRMNTEAFF
CDR3 DNA: TGCGCCAGCGGGCGGACAGGACATCGCATGAACACTGAAGCTTTCTTT

D gene: -
J gene: TRBJ1-2
clone size: once
V gene: TRBV6-2/TRBV6-3
CDR3 protein: CASSYSVEKSTF
CDR3 DNA: TGTGCCAGCAGTTACTCCGTCGAGAAGAGCACCTTC

D gene: TRBD2
J gene: TRBJ2-5
clone size: -
V gene: TRBV24-1
CDR3 protein: CATSGRRGGIETQYF
CDR3 DNA: TGTGCCACCAGTGGTCGCCGGGGGGGCATCGAGACCCAGTACTTC

D gene: -
J gene: TRBJ1-2
clone size: few
V gene: TRBV24-1
CDR3 protein: CATSERQYYGYTF
CDR3 DNA: TGTGCCACCAGTGAAAGACAGTACTATGGCTACACCTTC

D gene: -
J gene: TRBJ1-4
clone size: -
V gene: TRBV5-1
CDR3 protein: CASSSPTHEKLFF
CDR3 DNA: TGCGCCAGCAGCTCCCCCACTCATGAAAAACTGTTTTTT

D gene: TRBD2
J gene: TRBJ2-2
clone size: few
V gene: TRBV9
CDR3 protein: CASSVGLAVNTGELFF
CDR3 DNA: TGTGCCAGCAGCGTAGGACTAGCGGTTAACACCGGGGAGCTGTTTTTT

D gene: -
J gene: TRBJ1-2
clone size: -
V gene: TRBV28
CDR3 protein: CASSFRRGGYTF
CDR3 DNA: TGTGCCAGCAGTTTCCGGCGCGGTGGCTACACCTTC

D gene: -
J gene: TRBJ1-2
clone size: -
V gene: TRBV25-1
CDR3 protein: CASSEFGGYGYTF
CDR3 DNA: TGTGCCAGCAGTGAATTCGGCGGTTATGGCTACACCTTC

D gene: -
J gene: TRBJ1-1
clone size: -
V gene: TRBV19
CDR3 protein: CASSGGAGVNTEAFF
CDR3 DNA: TGTGCCAGTAGCGGGGGGGCCGGGGTGAACACTGAAGCTTTCTTT

D gene: -
J gene: TRBJ1-2
clone size: -
V gene: TRBV5-1
CDR3 protein: CASSSAPRDIPDGYTF
CDR3 DNA: TGCGCCAGCAGCTCAGCTCCCCGGGACATCCCCGATGGCTACACCTTC

D gene: -
J gene: TRBJ1-4
clone size: -
V gene: TRBV19
CDR3 protein: CASSIRNEKLFF
CDR3 DNA: TGTGCCAGTAGTATACGGAATGAAAAACTGTTTTTT

D gene: -
J gene: TRBJ1-3
clone size: -
V gene: TRBV6-1
CDR3 protein: CASSEYSRISGNTIYF
CDR3 DNA: TGTGCCAGCAGTGAATACTCGCGGATCTCTGGAAACACCATATATTTT

D gene: -
J gene: TRBJ2-5
clone size: -
V gene: TRBV13
CDR3 protein: CASSLGTGRGETQYF
CDR3 DNA: TGTGCCAGCAGCTTAGGGACAGGGCGGGGAGAGACCCAGTACTTC

D gene: -
J gene: TRBJ2-7
clone size: -
V gene: TRBV11-3
CDR3 protein: CASSARSSYEQYF
CDR3 DNA: TGTGCCAGCAGCGCACGGAGCTCCTACGAGCAGTACTTC

D gene: -
J gene: TRBJ2-5
clone size: -
V gene: TRBV6-5
CDR3 protein: CASRPLVLETQYF
CDR3 DNA: TGTGCCAGCAGGCCCCTAGTTTTGGAGACCCAGTACTTC

D gene: -
J gene: TRBJ1-2
clone size: -
V gene: TRBV28
CDR3 protein: CASSSPDPRDYGYTF
CDR3 DNA: TGTGCCAGCAGTTCCCCCGATCCCCGAGACTATGGCTACACCTTC

D gene: -
J gene: TRBJ1-2
clone size: once
V gene: TRBV29-1
CDR3 protein: CSVEAVINYGYTF
CDR3 DNA: TGCAGCGTTGAAGCAGTCATTAACTATGGCTACACCTTC

D gene: TRBD1
J gene: TRBJ1-2
clone size: -
V gene: TRBV30
CDR3 protein: CASQGQGTVGYTF
CDR3 DNA: TGTGCCTCTCAAGGACAGGGTACCGTCGGCTACACCTTC

D gene: TRBD2
J gene: TRBJ2-1
clone size: few
V gene: TRBV3-1/TRBV3-2
CDR3 protein: CASSQESSSGNNEQFF
CDR3 DNA: TGTGCCAGCAGCCAAGAGAGTTCTAGCGGAAACAATGAGCAGTTCTTC

D gene: TRBD2
J gene: TRBJ2-7
clone size: -
V gene: TRBV6-2/TRBV6-3
CDR3 protein: CASSYRGGISYEQYF
CDR3 DNA: TGTGCCAGCAGTTACCGGGGGGGAATCTCCTACGAGCAGTACTTC

D gene: -
J gene: TRBJ1-2
clone size: -
V gene: TRBV9
CDR3 protein: CASSGGGGRNYGYTF
CDR3 DNA: TGTGCCAGCAGCGGGGGTGGAGGGCGCAACTATGGCTACACCTTC